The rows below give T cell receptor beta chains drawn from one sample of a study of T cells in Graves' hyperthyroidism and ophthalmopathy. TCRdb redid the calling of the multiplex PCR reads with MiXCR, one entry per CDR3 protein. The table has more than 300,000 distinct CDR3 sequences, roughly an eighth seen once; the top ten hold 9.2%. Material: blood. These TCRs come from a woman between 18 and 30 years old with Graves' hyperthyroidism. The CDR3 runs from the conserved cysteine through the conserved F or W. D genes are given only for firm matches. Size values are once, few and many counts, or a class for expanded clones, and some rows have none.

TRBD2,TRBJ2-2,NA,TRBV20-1,CSAPTSGGGTGELFF,TGCAGTGCTCCGACTAGCGGGGGTGGGACCGGGGAGCTGTTTTTT
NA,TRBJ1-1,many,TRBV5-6,CASRRGGGNTEAFF,TGTGCCAGCAGACGGGGGGGCGGAAACACTGAAGCTTTCTTT
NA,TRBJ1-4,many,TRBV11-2,CASTRGVNEKLFF,TGTGCCAGCACTCGGGGGGTTAATGAAAAACTGTTTTTT
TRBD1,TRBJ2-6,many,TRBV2,CASLTGAGANVLTF,TGTGCCAGCCTTACAGGGGCTGGGGCCAACGTCCTGACTTTC
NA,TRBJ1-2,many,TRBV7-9,CASSQLDVTAGYTF,TGTGCCAGCAGCCAGCTCGATGTGACAGCTGGCTACACCTTC
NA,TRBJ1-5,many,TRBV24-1,CATTPNQPQHF,TGTGCCACCACCCCTAATCAGCCCCAGCATTTT
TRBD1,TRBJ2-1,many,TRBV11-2,CASSFYGQGNNEQFF,TGTGCCAGCAGCTTCTACGGACAGGGGAACAATGAGCAGTTCTTC
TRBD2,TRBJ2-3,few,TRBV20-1,CSARVASGRGDTQYF,TGCAGTGCTAGAGTCGCTAGCGGACGAGGGGATACGCAGTATTTT
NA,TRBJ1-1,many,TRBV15,CATSRYKTVNTEAFF,TGTGCCACCAGCAGATACAAGACAGTGAACACTGAAGCTTTCTTT
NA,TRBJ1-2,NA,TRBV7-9,CASSLGQGKYTF,TGTGCCAGCAGCTTAGGACAAGGGAAATACACCTTC
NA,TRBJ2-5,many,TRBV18,CASWENSGEETQYF,TGTGCCAGCTGGGAGAACTCCGGAGAAGAGACCCAGTACTTC
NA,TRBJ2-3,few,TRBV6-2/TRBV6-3,CATRGWGGPDTQYF,TGTGCAACCAGAGGGTGGGGGGGGCCAGATACGCAGTATTTT
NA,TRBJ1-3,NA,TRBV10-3,CATNRELSGNTIYF,TGTGCCACTAACAGGGAACTCTCTGGAAACACCATATATTTT
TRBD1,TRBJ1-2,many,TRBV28,CASSDWTGEGLNYGYTF,TGTGCCAGCAGCGACTGGACAGGGGAAGGGTTGAACTATGGCTACACCTTC
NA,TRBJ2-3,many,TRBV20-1,CSAPRAESTDTQYF,TGCAGTGCTCCCCGAGCCGAGAGCACAGATACGCAGTATTTT
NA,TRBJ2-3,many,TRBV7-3,CASSFKPGIAGTDTQYF,TGTGCCAGCAGCTTCAAGCCCGGGATAGCAGGCACAGATACGCAGTATTTT
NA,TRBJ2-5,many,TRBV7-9,CASSLRGAIETQYF,TGTGCCAGCAGCTTAAGAGGGGCGATAGAGACCCAGTACTTC
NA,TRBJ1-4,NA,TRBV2,CASSDPGDLSEKLFF,TGTGCCAGCAGCGACCCAGGGGATCTCAGTGAAAAACTGTTTTTT
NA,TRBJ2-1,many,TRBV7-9,CASSLALEGQFF,TGTGCCAGCAGCTTAGCCCTTGAGGGGCAGTTCTTC
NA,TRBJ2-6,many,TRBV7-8,CASSSGEEGQDSGANVLTF,TGTGCCAGCAGCTCGGGGGAGGAGGGGCAAGACTCTGGGGCCAACGTCCTGACTTTC
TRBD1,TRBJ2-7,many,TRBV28,CASSTSGTGAYEQYF,TGTGCCAGCAGTACCTCCGGGACAGGGGCCTACGAGCAGTACTTC
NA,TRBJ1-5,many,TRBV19,CASRHRWHGNQPQHF,TGTGCCAGCCGACATCGGTGGCATGGCAATCAGCCCCAGCATTTT
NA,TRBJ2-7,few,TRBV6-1,CASSESGLSSYEQYF,TGTGCCAGCAGTGAAAGTGGACTGTCTTCCTACGAGCAGTACTTC
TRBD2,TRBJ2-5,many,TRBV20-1,CSATPTSGTEETQYF,TGCAGTGCTACCCCGACTAGCGGCACTGAAGAGACCCAGTACTTC
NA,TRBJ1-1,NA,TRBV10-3,CAISESTTEAFF,TGTGCCATCAGTGAGTCCACAACTGAAGCTTTCTTT
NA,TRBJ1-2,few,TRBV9,CASSAGHRGGYGYTF,TGTGCCAGCAGCGCCGGACACCGCGGGGGATATGGCTACACCTTC
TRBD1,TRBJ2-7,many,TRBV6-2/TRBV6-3,CASSYLGQPTYEQYF,TGTGCCAGCAGTTATCTGGGACAGCCCACCTACGAGCAGTACTTC
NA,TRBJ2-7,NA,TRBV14,CASSQSGNHYEQYF,TGTGCCAGCAGCCAATCCGGGAACCACTACGAGCAGTACTTC
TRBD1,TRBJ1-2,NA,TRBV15,CATSRGPTGDGYTF,TGTGCCACCAGCAGAGGCCCTACAGGGGATGGCTACACCTTC
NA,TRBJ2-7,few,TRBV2,CASSEGQPPYEQYF,TGTGCCAGCAGTGAAGGACAGCCCCCCTACGAGCAGTACTTC
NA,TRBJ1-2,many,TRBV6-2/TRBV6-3,CASSNWGGYGYTF,TGTGCCAGCAGTAACTGGGGCGGCTATGGCTACACCTTC
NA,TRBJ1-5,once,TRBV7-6,CASSLEEGGGNQPQHF,TGTGCCAGCAGCTTAGAGGAGGGAGGGGGCAATCAGCCCCAGCATTTT
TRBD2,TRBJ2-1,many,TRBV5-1,CASSLAKLADKFSYNEQFF,TGCGCCAGCAGCTTGGCCAAGCTAGCGGACAAATTCTCCTACAATGAGCAGTTCTTC
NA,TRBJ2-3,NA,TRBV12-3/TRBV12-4,CAISLWDSGHTDTQYF,TGTGCCATCTCTCTCTGGGATAGCGGACACACAGATACGCAGTATTTT
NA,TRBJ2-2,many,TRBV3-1,CASSPLSGLLVGTGELFF,TGTGCCAGCAGCCCTCTATCGGGCCTCCTCGTAGGGACCGGGGAGCTGTTTTTT
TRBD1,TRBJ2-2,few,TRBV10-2,CASRNDRGDTGELFF,TGCGCCAGCAGGAACGACAGGGGAGACACCGGGGAGCTGTTTTTT
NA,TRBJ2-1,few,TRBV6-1,CASSSDAPPSSYNEQFF,TGTGCCAGCAGTTCAGACGCCCCCCCGAGCTCCTACAATGAGCAGTTCTTC
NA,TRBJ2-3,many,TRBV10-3,CAIAQRLITDTQYF,TGTGCCATAGCCCAGCGGTTAATAACAGATACGCAGTATTTT
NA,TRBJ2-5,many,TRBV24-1,CATSGAGGATAFQETQYF,TGTGCCACCAGTGGGGCAGGGGGGGCAACGGCCTTTCAAGAGACCCAGTACTTC
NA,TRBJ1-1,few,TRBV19,CASREREIPEAFF,TGTGCCAGTAGAGAACGGGAGATCCCTGAAGCTTTCTTT
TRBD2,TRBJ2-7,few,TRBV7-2,CASSLVWLSGSRLEQYF,TGTGCCAGCAGCTTAGTTTGGCTTAGCGGGAGCCGCCTCGAGCAGTACTTC
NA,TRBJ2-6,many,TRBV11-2,CASSRDSSGANVLTF,TGTGCCAGCAGTCGAGACAGCTCTGGGGCCAACGTCCTGACTTTC
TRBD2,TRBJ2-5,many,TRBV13,CASSLQASGGETQYF,TGTGCCAGCAGCTTACAGGCCAGCGGGGGAGAGACCCAGTACTTC
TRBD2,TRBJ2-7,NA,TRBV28,CASKAGGYEQYF,TGTGCCAGCAAGGCGGGGGGCTACGAGCAGTACTTC
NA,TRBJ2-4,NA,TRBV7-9,CASSSNDTGPLIQYF,TGTGCCAGCAGCTCAAATGACACAGGGCCCCTAATTCAGTACTTC
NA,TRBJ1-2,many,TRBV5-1,CASSPRGGWDYGYTF,TGCGCCAGCAGCCCGAGGGGGGGCTGGGACTATGGCTACACCTTC
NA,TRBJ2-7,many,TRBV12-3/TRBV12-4,CASSPGTSLTEQYF,TGTGCCAGCAGTCCAGGGACGTCTCTCACCGAGCAGTACTTC
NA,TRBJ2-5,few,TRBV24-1,CATSDLQGNGETQYF,TGTGCCACCAGTGATTTGCAGGGAAATGGTGAGACCCAGTACTTC